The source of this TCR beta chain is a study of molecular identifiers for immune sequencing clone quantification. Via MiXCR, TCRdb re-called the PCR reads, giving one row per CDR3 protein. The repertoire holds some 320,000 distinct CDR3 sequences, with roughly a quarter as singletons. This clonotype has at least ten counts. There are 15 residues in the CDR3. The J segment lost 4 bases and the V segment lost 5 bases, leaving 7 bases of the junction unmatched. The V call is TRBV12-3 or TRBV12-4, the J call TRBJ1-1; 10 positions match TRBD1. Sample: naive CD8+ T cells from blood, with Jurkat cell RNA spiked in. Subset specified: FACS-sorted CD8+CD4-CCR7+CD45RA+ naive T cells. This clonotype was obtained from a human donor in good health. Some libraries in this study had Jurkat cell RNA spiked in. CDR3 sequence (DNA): TGTGCCAGCAGTACAACTTGGACAGGGGGCACTGAAGCTTTCTTT. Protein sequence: CASSTTWTGGTEAFF.